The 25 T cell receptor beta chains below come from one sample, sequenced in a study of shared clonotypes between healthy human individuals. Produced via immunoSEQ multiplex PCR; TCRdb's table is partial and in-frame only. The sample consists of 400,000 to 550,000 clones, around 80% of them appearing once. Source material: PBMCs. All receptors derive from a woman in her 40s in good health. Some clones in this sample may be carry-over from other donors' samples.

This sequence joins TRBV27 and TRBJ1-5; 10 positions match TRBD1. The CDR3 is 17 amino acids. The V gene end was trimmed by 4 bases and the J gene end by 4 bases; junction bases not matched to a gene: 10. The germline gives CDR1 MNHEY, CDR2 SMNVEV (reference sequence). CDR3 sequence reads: CASSSLGTGADNQPQHF. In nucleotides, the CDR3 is TGTGCCAGCAGTTCTTTGGGGACAGGGGCGGATAATCAGCCCCAGCATTTT.

In DNA form, the CDR3 reads TGTGCCAGCAGCTTAGCGGCGGGGGGACTAGAAGGCAATGAGCAGTTCTTC. It translates to CASSLAAGGLEGNEQFF. The V gene is TRBV7-9, the J gene TRBJ2-1, with 8 bases matching TRBD2. This CDR3 has 17 amino acids. With 0 bases clipped from V and 6 bases from J, the junction kept 10 bases outside the gene matches. The germline V gene has CDR1 SEHNR and CDR2 FQNEAQ (reference sequence).

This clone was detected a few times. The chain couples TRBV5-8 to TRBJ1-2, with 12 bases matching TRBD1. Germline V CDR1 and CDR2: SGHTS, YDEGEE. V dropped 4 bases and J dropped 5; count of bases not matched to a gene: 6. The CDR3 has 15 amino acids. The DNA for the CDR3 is TGTGCCAGCAGCCAGGGACAGGGGGCCTGGTATGGCTACACCTTC. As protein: CASSQGQGAWYGYTF.

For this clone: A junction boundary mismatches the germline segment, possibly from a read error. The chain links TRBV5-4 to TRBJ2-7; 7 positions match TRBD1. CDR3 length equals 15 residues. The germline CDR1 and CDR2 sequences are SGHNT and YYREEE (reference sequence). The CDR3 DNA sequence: TGTGCCAGCAGCCCAGGGGGACACGGGCCGGCCATGGGGCACTTC. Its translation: CASSPGGHGPAMGHF.

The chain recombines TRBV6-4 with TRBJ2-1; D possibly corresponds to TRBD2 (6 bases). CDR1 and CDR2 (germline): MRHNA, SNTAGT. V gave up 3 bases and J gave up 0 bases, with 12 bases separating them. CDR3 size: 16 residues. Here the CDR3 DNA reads TGTGCCAGCAGTGAAGGGAGGCTCTTCTCCTACAATGAGCAGTTCTTC. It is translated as CASSEGRLFSYNEQFF.

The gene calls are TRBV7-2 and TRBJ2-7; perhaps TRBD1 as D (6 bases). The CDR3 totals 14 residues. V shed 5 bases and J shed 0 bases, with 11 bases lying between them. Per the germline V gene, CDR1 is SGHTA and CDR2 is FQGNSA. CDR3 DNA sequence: TGTGCCAGCAGCGTGACAGGTTCCTCCTACGAGCAGTACTTC. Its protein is CASSVTGSSYEQYF.

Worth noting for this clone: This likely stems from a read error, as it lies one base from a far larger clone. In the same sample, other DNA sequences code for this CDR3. The CDR3 sequence is CASSLDRAGLTEAFF. The CDR3, as DNA: TGTGCCAGCAGCCTAGATCGGGCAGGGTTAACTGAAGCCTTCTTT. J is TRBJ1-1 and V is TRBV4-2, with D possibly TRBD1 on 5 matching bases. There are 15 residues in the CDR3. Germline CDR1 reads LGHNA; CDR2 reads YNFKEQ.

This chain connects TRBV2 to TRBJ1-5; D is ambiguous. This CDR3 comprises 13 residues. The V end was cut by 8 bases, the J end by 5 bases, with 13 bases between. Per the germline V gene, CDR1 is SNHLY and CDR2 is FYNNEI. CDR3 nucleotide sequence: TGTGCCAGCGGCTTTCAGACCGATCAGCCCCAGCATTTT. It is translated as CASGFQTDQPQHF.

CDR3 coding DNA: TGTGCCAGCAGCTTATACAGGGGTAAAGTGTCCGATGAGCAGTTCTTC. Its translation is CASSLYRGKVSDEQFF. This chain uses TRBV11-1 with TRBJ2-1; 7 bases are shared with TRBD1. Germline CDR1 and CDR2: SGHAT and FQDESV (reference sequence). The CDR3 length is 16 residues. V lost 2 bases to trimming and J lost 8 bases; unmatched junction nucleotides: 12. Supplemented by reference TRBV11-1 and TRBJ2-1, the full variable domain reads EAEVAQSPRYKITEKSQAVAFWCDPISGHATLYWYRQILGQGPELLVQFQDESVVDDSQLPKDRFSAERLKGVDSTLKIQPAELGDSAMYLCASSLYRGKVSDEQFFGPGTRLTVL.

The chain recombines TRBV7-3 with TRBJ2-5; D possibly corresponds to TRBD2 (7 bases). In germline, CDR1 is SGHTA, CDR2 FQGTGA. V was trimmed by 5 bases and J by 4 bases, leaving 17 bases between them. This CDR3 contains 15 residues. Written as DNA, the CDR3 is TGTGCCAGCAGCCTGAGCGGGACACAGGGAGAGACCCAGTACTTC. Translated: CASSLSGTQGETQYF.

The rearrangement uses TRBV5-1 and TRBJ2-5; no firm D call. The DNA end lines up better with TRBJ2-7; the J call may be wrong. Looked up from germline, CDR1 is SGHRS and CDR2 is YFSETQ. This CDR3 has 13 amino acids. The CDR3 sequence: CASSWYDTYEQYF. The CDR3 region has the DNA TGCGCCAGCAGCTGGTACGACACCTACGAGCAGTACTTC.

CDR3 sequence reads: CAWRGVAKNIQYF. CDR3 bases: TGTGCCTGGAGAGGTGTAGCCAAAAACATTCAGTACTTC. The chain uses TRBV30 and TRBJ2-4; D remains unclear. The CDR3 runs to 13 residues. V lost 3 bases and J lost 0, with 6 bases in between. Germline loops: CDR1 GTSNPN, CDR2 SVGIG (reference sequence).

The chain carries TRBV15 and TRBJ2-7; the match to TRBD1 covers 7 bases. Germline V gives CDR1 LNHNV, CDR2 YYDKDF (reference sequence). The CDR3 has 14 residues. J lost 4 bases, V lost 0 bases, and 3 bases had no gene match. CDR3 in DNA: TGTGCCACCAGCAGAGACCAACAGGGGTACGAGCAGTACTTC. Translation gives CATSRDQQGYEQYF.

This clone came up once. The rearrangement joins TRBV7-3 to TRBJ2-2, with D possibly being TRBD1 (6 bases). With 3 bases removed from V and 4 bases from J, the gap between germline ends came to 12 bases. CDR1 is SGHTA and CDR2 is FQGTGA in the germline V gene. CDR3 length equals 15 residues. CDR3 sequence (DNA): TGTGCCAGCAGCTTTGGGGGCCCGGGCACCGGGGAGCTGTTTTTT. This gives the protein CASSFGGPGTGELFF.

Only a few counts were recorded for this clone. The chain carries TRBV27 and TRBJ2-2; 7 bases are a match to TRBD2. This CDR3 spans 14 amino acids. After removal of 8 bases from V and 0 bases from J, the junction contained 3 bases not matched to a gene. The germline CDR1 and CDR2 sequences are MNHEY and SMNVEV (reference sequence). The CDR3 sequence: CASRGLTNTGELFF. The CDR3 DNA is TGTGCCAGCCGGGGACTAACGAACACCGGGGAGCTGTTTTTT.

The CDR3: CAISEPGGAGANVLTF. The CDR3 DNA follows: TGTGCCATCAGTGAACCAGGGGGCGCTGGGGCCAACGTCCTGACTTTC. V gene TRBV10-3 combines with J gene TRBJ2-6; TRBD1 matches 8 bases. The trim removed 3 bases at V and 2 bases at J, leaving 3 bases unmatched. CDR3 size: 16 residues. The germline CDR1 and CDR2 sequences are ENHRY and SYGVKD.

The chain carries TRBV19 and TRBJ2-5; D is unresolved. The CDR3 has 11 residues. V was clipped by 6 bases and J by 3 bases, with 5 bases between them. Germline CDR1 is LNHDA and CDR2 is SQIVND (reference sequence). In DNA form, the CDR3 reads TGTGCCAGTAGCCAGGAAGAGACCCAGTACTTC. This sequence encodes CASSQEETQYF. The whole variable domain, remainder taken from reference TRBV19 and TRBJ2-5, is DGGITQSPKYLFRKEGQNVTLSCEQNLNHDAMYWYRQDPGQGLRLIYYSQIVNDFQKGDIAEGYSVSREKKESFPLTVTSAQKNPTAFYLCASSQEETQYFGPGTRLLVL.

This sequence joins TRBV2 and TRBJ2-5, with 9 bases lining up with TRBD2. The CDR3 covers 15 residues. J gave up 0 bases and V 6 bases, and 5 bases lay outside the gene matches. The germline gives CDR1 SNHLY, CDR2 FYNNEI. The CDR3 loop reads CASSATSGYQETQYF. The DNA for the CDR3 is TGTGCCAGCAGCGCGACTAGCGGCTACCAAGAGACCCAGTACTTC.

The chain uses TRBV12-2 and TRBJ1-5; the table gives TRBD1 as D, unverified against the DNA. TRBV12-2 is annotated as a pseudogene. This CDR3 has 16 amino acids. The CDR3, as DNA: TGTGCAAGTCCACCCCACAGGGGGAAAAGCAATCAGCCCCAGCATTTT. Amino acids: CASPPHRGKSNQPQHF.

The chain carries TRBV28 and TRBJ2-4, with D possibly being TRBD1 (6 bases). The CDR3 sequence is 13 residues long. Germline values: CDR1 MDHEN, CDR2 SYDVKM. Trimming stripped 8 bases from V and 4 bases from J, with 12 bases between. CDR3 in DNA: TGTGCCAGCTTGGACCAGGGGAAAAACATTCAGTACTTC. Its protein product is CASLDQGKNIQYF.

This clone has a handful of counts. The CDR3 sequence is CASSQDTGDANYGYTF. The DNA of the CDR3 is TGTGCCAGCAGCCAAGACACAGGAGATGCTAACTATGGCTACACCTTC. J is TRBJ1-2 and V is TRBV4-2, with D possibly TRBD1 on 5 matching bases. The CDR3 consists of 16 residues. V shed 0 bases and J shed 0 bases, with 11 bases lying between them. Germline V gene data show CDR1 as LGHNA and CDR2 as YNFKEQ.

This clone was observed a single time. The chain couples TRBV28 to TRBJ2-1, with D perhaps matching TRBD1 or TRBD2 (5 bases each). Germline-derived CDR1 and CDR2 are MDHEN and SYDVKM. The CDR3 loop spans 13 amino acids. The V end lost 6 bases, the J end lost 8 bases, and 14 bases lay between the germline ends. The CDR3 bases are TGTGCCAGCAGGGGGACGGGTAGAGATGAGCAGTTCTTC. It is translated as CASRGTGRDEQFF.

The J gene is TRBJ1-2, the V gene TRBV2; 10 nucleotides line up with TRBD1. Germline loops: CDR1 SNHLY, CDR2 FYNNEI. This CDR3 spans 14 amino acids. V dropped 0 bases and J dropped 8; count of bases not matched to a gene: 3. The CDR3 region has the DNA TGTGCCAGCAGTGAAGCGAGGGGACAGGGGGGCTACACCTTC. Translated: CASSEARGQGGYTF.

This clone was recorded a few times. The CDR3 loop is CASRGLANTGELFF. Written as DNA, the CDR3 is TGTGCCAGCAGGGGACTAGCGAACACCGGGGAGCTGTTTTTT. The chain links TRBV2 to TRBJ2-2, with 8 bases lining up with TRBD2. Losses at the gene ends were 6 bases for V and 0 bases for J; bases not matched to a gene: 0. The CDR3 contains 14 residues. Germline CDR1 and CDR2: SNHLY and FYNNEI. Supplemented by reference TRBV2 and TRBJ2-2, the full variable domain reads EPEVTQTPSHQVTQMGQEVILRCVPISNHLYFYWYRQILGQKVEFLVSFYNNEISEKSEIFDDQFSVERPDGSNFTLKIRSTKLEDSAMYFCASRGLANTGELFFGEGSRLTVL.

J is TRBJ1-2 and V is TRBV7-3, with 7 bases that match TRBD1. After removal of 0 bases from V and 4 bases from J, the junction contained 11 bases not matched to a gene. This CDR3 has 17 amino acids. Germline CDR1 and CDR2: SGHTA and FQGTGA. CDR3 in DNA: TGTGCCAGCAGCTTAACGGGAGGGACAGATCCCCCCTATGGCTACACCTTC. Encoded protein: CASSLTGGTDPPYGYTF.